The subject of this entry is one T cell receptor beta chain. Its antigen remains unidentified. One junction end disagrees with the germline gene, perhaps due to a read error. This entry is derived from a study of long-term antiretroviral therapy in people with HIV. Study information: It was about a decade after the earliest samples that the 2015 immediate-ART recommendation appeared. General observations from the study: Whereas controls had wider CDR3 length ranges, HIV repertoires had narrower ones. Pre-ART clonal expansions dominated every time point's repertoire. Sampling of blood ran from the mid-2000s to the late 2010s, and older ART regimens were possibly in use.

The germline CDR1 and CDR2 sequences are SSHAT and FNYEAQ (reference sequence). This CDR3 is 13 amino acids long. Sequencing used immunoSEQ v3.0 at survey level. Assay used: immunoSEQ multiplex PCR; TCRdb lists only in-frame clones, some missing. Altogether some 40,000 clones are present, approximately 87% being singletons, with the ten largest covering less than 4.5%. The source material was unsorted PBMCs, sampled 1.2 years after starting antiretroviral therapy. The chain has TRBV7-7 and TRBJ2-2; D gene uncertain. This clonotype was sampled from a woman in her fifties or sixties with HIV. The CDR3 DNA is TGTGCTAGCAGCCCTCGAGACACCGGGGAGCTGTTTTTT. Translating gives CASSPRDTGELFF.